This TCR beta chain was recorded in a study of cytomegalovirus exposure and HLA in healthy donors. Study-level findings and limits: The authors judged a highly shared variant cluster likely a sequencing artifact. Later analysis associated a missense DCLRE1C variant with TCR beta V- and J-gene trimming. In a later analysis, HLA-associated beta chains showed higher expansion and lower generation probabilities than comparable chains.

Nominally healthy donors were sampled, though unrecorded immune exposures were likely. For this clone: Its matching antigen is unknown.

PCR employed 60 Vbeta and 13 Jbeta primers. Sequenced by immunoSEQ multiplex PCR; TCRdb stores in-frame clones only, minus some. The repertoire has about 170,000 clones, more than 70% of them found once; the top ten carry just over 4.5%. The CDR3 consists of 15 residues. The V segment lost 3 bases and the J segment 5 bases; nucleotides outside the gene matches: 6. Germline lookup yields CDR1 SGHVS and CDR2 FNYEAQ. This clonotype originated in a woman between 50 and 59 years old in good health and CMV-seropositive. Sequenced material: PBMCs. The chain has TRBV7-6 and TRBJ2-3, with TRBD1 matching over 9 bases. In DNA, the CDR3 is TGTGCCAGCAGCTTCCACCGGGACAGGGAAGATACGCAGTATTTT. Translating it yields CASSFHRDREDTQYF.